A selection of T cell receptor beta chains follows, all from one sample in a study of regulatory T cells in long-lasting Graves disease. Via MiXCR, TCRdb re-called the multiplex PCR reads, giving one row per CDR3 protein. The data contain hundreds of thousands of distinct CDR3 sequences, about 16% of them singletons. The data also belong to a second study, concerning T cells in Graves' hyperthyroidism and ophthalmopathy.

This specimen was peripheral blood mononuclear cells (PBMCs), taken at new diagnosis, from a patient treated with antithyroid drugs. Receptor source: a young man with Graves disease. The CDR3 runs from the conserved cysteine through the conserved F or W. D genes are given only for firm matches. Size is stated for part of the rows, as once, few or many counts, or as a class when the clone is expanded.

TRBD2	TRBV10-3	few	TRBJ2-2	TGTGCCATCAGTCAGACTAGCGGGAGACTTACCGGGGAGCTGTTTTTT	CAISQTSGRLTGELFF
TRBD1	TRBV20-1	.	TRBJ2-7	TGCAGTGCTACGGGACAGGGAAGTGGCTACTCCTACGAGCAGTACTTC	CSATGQGSGYSYEQYF
TRBD1	TRBV11-3	many	TRBJ2-7	TGTGCCAGCAGCTCCAACAGGGGTCCCTACGAGCAGTACTTC	CASSSNRGPYEQYF
.	TRBV30	many	TRBJ2-1	TGTGCCTGGAGTCCGGGCTCCTACAATGAGCAGTTCTTC	CAWSPGSYNEQFF
.	TRBV27	.	TRBJ1-5	TGTGCCAGCAGTATGCTGACAGGCCCGGGCAATCAGCCCCAGCATTTT	CASSMLTGPGNQPQHF
.	TRBV9	few	TRBJ2-3	TGTGCCAGCAGCTTAAGGCTCGGGGCAGCGGATACGCAGTATTTT	CASSLRLGAADTQYF
TRBD1	TRBV6-1	few	TRBJ2-3	TGTGCCAGCAGTACCCAGGGGGCCGCGGATACGCAGTATTTT	CASSTQGAADTQYF
TRBD1	TRBV6-2/TRBV6-3	few	TRBJ1-5	TGTGCCAGCAGTTACCCCAGGGTCGCCGGGACAGGGGGCGATCAGCCCCAGCATTTT	CASSYPRVAGTGGDQPQHF
TRBD2	TRBV6-1	many	TRBJ2-1	TGTGCCAGCATGCGGGGGGACGTAAGCTCCTACAATGAGCAGTTCTTC	CASMRGDVSSYNEQFF
.	TRBV7-3	few	TRBJ1-6	TGTGCCAGCAGCTTAGGGACAAATAATTCACCCCTCCACTTT	CASSLGTNNSPLHF
.	TRBV19	.	TRBJ1-1	TGTGCCAGTAGTATCGCCCTTTGGAGTGAAGCTTTCTTT	CASSIALWSEAFF
.	TRBV10-3	.	TRBJ2-1	TGTGCCATCAGAAACGCCGGGGGCAACAATGAGCAGTTCTTC	CAIRNAGGNNEQFF
TRBD2	TRBV19	.	TRBJ2-7	TGTGCCAGTAGTTTTACCGGGACTAGCGGGAGTTTCTACGAGCAGTACTTC	CASSFTGTSGSFYEQYF
.	TRBV19	.	TRBJ2-6	TGTGCCAGTAGTATAGTCTTGCGACGGGGCGCTGGGGCCAACGTCCTGACTTTC	CASSIVLRRGAGANVLTF
.	TRBV7-6	many	TRBJ2-7	TGTGCCAGCAGCCTTACTTCCCCGTACGAGCAGTACTTC	CASSLTSPYEQYF
TRBD2	TRBV7-3	few	TRBJ2-3	TGTGCCAGCAGCTCCCACTTAGGACTAGCGGGAGACCCAGATACGCAGTATTTT	CASSSHLGLAGDPDTQYF
TRBD2	TRBV29-1	many	TRBJ2-1	TGCAGCCCCCGTCGGGGGGATGAGCAGTTCTTC	CSPRRGDEQFF
.	TRBV9	.	TRBJ1-6	TGTGCCAGCAGCGTAACAGGGAGCAATTCACCCCTCCACTTT	CASSVTGSNSPLHF
.	TRBV5-1	many	TRBJ2-7	TGCGCCAGCAGACTGGGAGGGGACAACTACGAGCAGTACTTC	CASRLGGDNYEQYF
TRBD1	TRBV11-3	many	TRBJ2-1	TGTGCCAGCAGCGACCCGGGACAGGGGGGCAATGAGCAGTTCTTC	CASSDPGQGGNEQFF
.	TRBV5-4	.	TRBJ2-1	TGTGCCACTTTTTCTTTGACGTACAATGAGCAGTTCTTC	CATFSLTYNEQFF
TRBD1	TRBV19	.	TRBJ2-2	TGTGCCAGTAGTAGTCACTCCGGGACAGGGAACACCGGGGAGCTGTTTTTT	CASSSHSGTGNTGELFF
TRBD1	TRBV28	few	TRBJ1-3	TGTGCCAGCCAGACAGGGACCTACTCTGGAAACACCATATATTTT	CASQTGTYSGNTIYF
TRBD2	TRBV13	.	TRBJ2-1	TGTGCCAGCAGCTTATCCCAGCGGGAACCCTCCAATGAGCAGTTCTTC	CASSLSQREPSNEQFF
TRBD1	TRBV2	many	TRBJ1-5	TGTGCCACCAAGGGACAGGGGGATCAGCCCCAGCATTTT	CATKGQGDQPQHF
.	TRBV19	.	TRBJ2-1	TGTGCCAGTAGACGTCGTTCCGGGACTTCCAACAATGAGCAGTTCTTC	CASRRRSGTSNNEQFF
.	TRBV25-1	.	TRBJ1-1	TGTGCCAGCAGTGCAGCTGAAGCTTTCTTT	CASSAAEAFF
.	TRBV28	few	TRBJ2-6	TGTGCCAGCAGTTTAAGGAGGGGCAGTACTCTGGGGGCCAACGTCCTGACTTTC	CASSLRRGSTLGANVLTF
.	TRBV30	many	TRBJ2-3	TGTGCCTGGAGTGTCGTCCCCAACCTAGCAGATACGCAGTATTTT	CAWSVVPNLADTQYF
TRBD1	TRBV24-1	many	TRBJ2-3	TGTGCCACCGCCGGGACAGGGTTCACAGATACGCAGTATTTT	CATAGTGFTDTQYF
TRBD1	TRBV11-3	.	TRBJ2-7	TGTGCCAGCAGCAGGGACAGGGATCGGGTCGAGCAGTACTTC	CASSRDRDRVEQYF
.	TRBV6-2/TRBV6-3	once	TRBJ1-4	TGTGCCAGCAGTAACACAGGGATTGCAACTAATGAAAAACTGTTTTTT	CASSNTGIATNEKLFF
TRBD2	TRBV2	many	TRBJ2-3	TGTGCCAGTACACCCGCGGGAGCAGATACGCAGTATTTT	CASTPAGADTQYF
.	TRBV7-2	many	TRBJ2-7	TGTGCCAGCACGTCCGCACCCACCTACGAGCAGTACTTC	CASTSAPTYEQYF
.	TRBV5-1	many	TRBJ1-1	TGCGCCAGCAGTGAGGACACGAACACTGAAGCTTTCTTT	CASSEDTNTEAFF
.	TRBV20-1	many	TRBJ1-1	TGCAGTGTCAAGGACGGAAACATGAACACTGAAGCTTTCTTT	CSVKDGNMNTEAFF
.	TRBV2	many	TRBJ1-1	TGTGCCAGCACTATCGACAGACTTCACACTGAAGCTTTCTTT	CASTIDRLHTEAFF
.	TRBV20-1	many	TRBJ2-3	TGCAGGCCCGCGGGAGATACGCAGTATTTT	CRPAGDTQYF